This T cell receptor (beta chain) was captured in a study of shared clonotypes between healthy human individuals. Findings and caveats of the study: Exclusively blood specimens were collected; tissue repertoires likely differ. The authors expected sequencing depth to affect clonotype sharing among donors.

This CDR3 spans 15 amino acids. CDR1 is SGHAT and CDR2 is FQNNGV in the germline V gene. V shed 5 bases and J 7 bases; nucleotides not matched to a gene: 6. The assay ran at deep level. Original analysis: In the immunoSEQ data, sequences were junction-only and lacked quality scores, so filtering differed. This table comes from immunoSEQ multiplex PCR, and its TCRdb copy is limited to in-frame clones, with some not included. V, J and clone size are those of that table, while D and trimming were read from the DNA. Found here are about half a million clones, around 80% of them singletons; the top ten hold around 12%. Comments on this clone: What it binds is unknown.

The specimen was PBMCs. The source of this sequence is a woman aged 40 to 49 in good health. Some clones in this sample may be carry-over from other donors' samples. V usage is TRBV11-2 and J usage is TRBJ2-1; 12 bases match TRBD2. CDR3 sequence (DNA): TGTGCCAGCAGCGAGGGACTAGCGGGTCGGAATGAGCAGTTCTTC. It is translated as CASSEGLAGRNEQFF. Supplemented by reference TRBV11-2 and TRBJ2-1, the full variable domain reads EAGVAQSPRYKIIEKRQSVAFWCNPISGHATLYWYQQILGQGPKLLIQFQNNGVVDDSQLPKDRFSAERLKGVDSTLKIQPAKLEDSAVYLCASSEGLAGRNEQFFGPGTRLTVL.